This T cell receptor (beta chain) was found in a study of T cell responses to AZD1222 COVID-19 vaccine. Notes on the study in general: It should be noted that donors were predominantly white British and more often female, and clonal diversity was possibly underestimated. It was only after the peak T cell response that any repertoires were sampled. The breadth and depth of Spike-specific TCRs increased once two AZD1222 doses had been given.

Worth noting for this clone: The target antigen is unknown.

Only in-frame clones appear in the TCRdb table, and some are missing; sequencing was by immunoSEQ multiplex PCR. Of about 140,000 clones in the sample, about 91% are singletons; the top ten hold about 3%. The V gene lost 1 base and the J gene lost 8 bases, with 26 bases spanning the gap. The length of the CDR3 is 18 residues. Germline-derived CDR1 and CDR2 are MGHRA and YSYEKL. The chain has TRBV4-1 and TRBJ1-2; D is uncertain. The sequencing here drew on peripheral blood, taken on day 0 of AZD1222 vaccination. The sequence was collected from an adult in good health. CDR3 protein: CASSQAVTTLKRHAGYTF. The CDR3 nucleotides read TGCGCCAGCAGCCAAGCAGTCACAACACTTAAAAGACACGCGGGCTACACCTTC.